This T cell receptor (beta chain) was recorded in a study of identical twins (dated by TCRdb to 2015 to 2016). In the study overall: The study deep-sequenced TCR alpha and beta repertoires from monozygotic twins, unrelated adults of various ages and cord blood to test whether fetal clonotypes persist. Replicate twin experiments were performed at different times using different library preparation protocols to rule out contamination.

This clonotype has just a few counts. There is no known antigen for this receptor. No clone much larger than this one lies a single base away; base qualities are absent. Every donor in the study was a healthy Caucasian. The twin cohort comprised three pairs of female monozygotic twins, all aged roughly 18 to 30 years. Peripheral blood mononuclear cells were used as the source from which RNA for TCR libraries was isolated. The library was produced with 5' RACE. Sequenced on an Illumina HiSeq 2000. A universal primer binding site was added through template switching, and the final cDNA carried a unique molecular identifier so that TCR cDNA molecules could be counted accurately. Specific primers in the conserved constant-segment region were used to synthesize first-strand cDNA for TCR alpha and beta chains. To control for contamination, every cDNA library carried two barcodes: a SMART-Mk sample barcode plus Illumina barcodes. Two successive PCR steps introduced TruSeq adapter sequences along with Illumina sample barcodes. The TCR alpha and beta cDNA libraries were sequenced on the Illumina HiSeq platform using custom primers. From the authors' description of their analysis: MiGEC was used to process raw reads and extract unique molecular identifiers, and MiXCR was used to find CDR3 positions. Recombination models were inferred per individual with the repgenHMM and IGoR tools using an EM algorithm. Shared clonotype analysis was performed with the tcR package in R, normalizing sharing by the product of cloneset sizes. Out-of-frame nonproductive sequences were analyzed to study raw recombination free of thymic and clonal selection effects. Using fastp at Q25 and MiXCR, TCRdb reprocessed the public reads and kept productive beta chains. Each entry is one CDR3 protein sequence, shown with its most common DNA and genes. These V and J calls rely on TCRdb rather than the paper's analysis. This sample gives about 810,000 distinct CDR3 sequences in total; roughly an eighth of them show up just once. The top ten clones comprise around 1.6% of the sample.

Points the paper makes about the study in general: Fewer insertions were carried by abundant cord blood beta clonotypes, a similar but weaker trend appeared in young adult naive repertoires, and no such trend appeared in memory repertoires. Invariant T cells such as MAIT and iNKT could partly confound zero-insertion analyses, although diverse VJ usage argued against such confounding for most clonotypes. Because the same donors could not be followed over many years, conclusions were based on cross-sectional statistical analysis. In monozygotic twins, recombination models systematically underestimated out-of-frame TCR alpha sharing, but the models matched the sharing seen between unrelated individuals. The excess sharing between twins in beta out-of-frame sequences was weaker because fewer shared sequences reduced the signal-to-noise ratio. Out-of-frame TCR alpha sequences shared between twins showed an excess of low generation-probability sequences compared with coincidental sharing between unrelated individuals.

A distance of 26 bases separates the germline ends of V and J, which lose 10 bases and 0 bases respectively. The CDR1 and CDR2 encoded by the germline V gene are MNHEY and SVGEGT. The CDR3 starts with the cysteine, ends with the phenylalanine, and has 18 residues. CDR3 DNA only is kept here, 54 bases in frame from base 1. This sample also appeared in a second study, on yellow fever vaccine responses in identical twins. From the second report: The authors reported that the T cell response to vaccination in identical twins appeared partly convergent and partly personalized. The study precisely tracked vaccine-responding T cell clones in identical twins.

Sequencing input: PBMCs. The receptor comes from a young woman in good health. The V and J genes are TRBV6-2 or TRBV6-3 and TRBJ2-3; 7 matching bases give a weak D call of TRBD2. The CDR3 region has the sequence CATRRNSQGRESTDTQYF. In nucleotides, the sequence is TGTGCCACCCGGCGTAACAGCCAGGGGCGGGAGAGCACAGATACGCAGTATTTT.